This T cell receptor beta chain was identified in a study of control samples from healthy donors and cancer patients. The CDR3 spans 15 residues. Germline V gene sequence: CDR1 LGHNA, CDR2 YSLEER. V was clipped by 1 base and J by 4 bases, with 12 bases between them. Assay: immunoSEQ multiplex PCR; the TCRdb copy retains only in-frame clones and omits some. The profile shows approximately 110,000 clones, 83% of them singletons. Sequenced material: blood. This clonotype was obtained from a woman aged 50 to 60 in good health. V is TRBV4-3 and J is TRBJ2-3, with D hard to call. CDR3 loop: CASSQGDRDADTQYF. DNA for the CDR3: TGCGCCAGCAGCCAAGGAGACCGAGACGCAGATACGCAGTATTTT.